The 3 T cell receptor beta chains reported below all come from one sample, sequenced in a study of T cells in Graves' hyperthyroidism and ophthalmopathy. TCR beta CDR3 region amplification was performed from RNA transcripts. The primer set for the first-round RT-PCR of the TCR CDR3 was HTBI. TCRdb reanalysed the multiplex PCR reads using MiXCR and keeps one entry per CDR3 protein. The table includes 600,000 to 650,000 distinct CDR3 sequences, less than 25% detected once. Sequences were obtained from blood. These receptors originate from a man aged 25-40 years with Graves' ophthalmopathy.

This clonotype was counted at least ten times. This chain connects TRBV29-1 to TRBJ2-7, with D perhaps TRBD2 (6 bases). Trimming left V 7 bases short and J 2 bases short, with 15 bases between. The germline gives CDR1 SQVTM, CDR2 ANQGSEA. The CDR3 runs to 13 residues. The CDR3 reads CSGEDGTTYEQYF. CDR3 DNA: TGCAGCGGGGAGGACGGTACGACCTACGAGCAGTACTTC.

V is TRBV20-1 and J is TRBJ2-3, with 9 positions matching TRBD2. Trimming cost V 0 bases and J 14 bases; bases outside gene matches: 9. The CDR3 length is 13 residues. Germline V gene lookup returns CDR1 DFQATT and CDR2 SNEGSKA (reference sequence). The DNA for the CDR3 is TGCAGTGCTAGAGATGGGTCTAGCGGGGCCCGGTATTTT. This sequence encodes CSARDGSSGARYF.

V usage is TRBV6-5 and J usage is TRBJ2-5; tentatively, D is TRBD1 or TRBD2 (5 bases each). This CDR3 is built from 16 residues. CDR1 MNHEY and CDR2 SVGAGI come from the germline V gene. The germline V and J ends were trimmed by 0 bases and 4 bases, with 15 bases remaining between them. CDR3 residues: CASSYSTGPMGETQYF. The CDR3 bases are TGTGCCAGCAGTTACTCCACGGGGCCCATGGGAGAGACCCAGTACTTC.